The next 27 T cell receptor beta chains were all read from a single sample in a study of OX40 agonist ivuxolimab in advanced cancers. TCRdb keeps only in-frame clones here, not all; method: immunoSEQ multiplex PCR. The sample has some 19,000 clones; around 80% are singletons. The source material was CD4+ or CD8+ T cells sorted from blood, sampled in a trial of the OX40 agonist ivuxolimab. These TCRs come from an adult with an advanced solid tumor such as melanoma, head and neck, liver or kidney cancer.

CDR3 sequence: CASSLIADNTGELFF. The CDR3, as DNA: TGCGCCAGCAGCTTGATAGCGGATAACACCGGGGAGCTGTTTTTT. The genes are TRBV5-1 and TRBJ2-2; possible D gene TRBD2, 6 bases. Germline CDR1 SGHRS, CDR2 YFSETQ. This CDR3 spans 15 amino acids. The V and J ends lost 1 base and 2 bases respectively, with 9 bases between them.

This chain joins TRBV28 and TRBJ2-1; 9 nucleotides agree with TRBD1. The CDR3 loop spans 14 amino acids. Germline trimming cut 3 bases from V and 7 bases from J; bases unmatched to any gene: 4. Germline V CDR1 and CDR2: MDHEN, SYDVKM. The CDR3 region is CASSFGQGWNEQFF. In DNA form, the CDR3 reads TGTGCCAGCAGTTTCGGACAGGGGTGGAATGAGCAGTTCTTC.

This clone was recorded only once. The chain recombines TRBV5-4 with TRBJ1-2, with 8 bases that match TRBD1. V gave up 0 bases and J gave up 4 bases; unmatched junction bases: 8. The CDR3 extends over 16 amino acids. Germline CDR1 reads SGHNT; CDR2 reads YYREEE (reference sequence). Here the CDR3 DNA reads TGTGCCAGCAGCTTGGGCCCGGCAGGGGGCGCCTATGGCTACACCTTC. It specifies CASSLGPAGGAYGYTF.

The chain links TRBV5-1 to TRBJ2-3; D is uncertain. The ends were cut back, 0 bases at V and 0 bases at J, with 8 bases in the middle. CDR3 length equals 15 residues. The germline gives CDR1 SGHRS, CDR2 YFSETQ. In DNA form, the CDR3 reads TGCGCCAGCAGCTTGGATGATATTAGCACAGATACGCAGTATTTT. Translation: CASSLDDISTDTQYF.

The chain carries TRBV10-1 and TRBJ1-1; unclear D gene. This CDR3 is 14 amino acids long. Germline-derived CDR1 and CDR2 are WNHNN and SYGVQD (reference sequence). The germline V and J ends were trimmed by 4 bases and 5 bases, with 14 bases remaining between them. The CDR3 region is CASSASVERTEAFF. In nucleotides, the CDR3 is TGCGCCAGCAGTGCATCGGTTGAGCGGACTGAAGCTTTCTTT.

The chain uses TRBV29-1 and TRBJ2-3; D is ambiguous. In germline, CDR1 is SQVTM, CDR2 ANQGSEA. The length of the CDR3 is 13 residues. The ends were cut back, 7 bases at V and 2 bases at J, with 13 bases in the middle. The CDR3 here is CSENVVSTDTQYF. DNA for the CDR3: TGCAGCGAGAATGTAGTTTCCACAGATACGCAGTATTTT.

This rearrangement joins TRBV29-1 to TRBJ2-3; TRBD2 matches 10 bases. J gave up 5 bases and V 7 bases, and 12 bases lay outside the gene matches. The germline V gene encodes CDR1 SQVTM and CDR2 ANQGSEA. The CDR3 is 15 residues long. The chain's CDR3 is CSDTGSGGALDTQYF. As DNA, the CDR3 is TGCAGCGATACGGGGAGCGGGGGGGCTTTAGATACGCAGTATTTT.

As to this clone: Mismatch with germline at one junction end may stem from a read error. J is TRBJ2-7 and V is TRBV10-3; weak D call: TRBD2 (6 bases). Per the germline V gene, CDR1 is ENHRY and CDR2 is SYGVKD. The CDR3 consists of 12 residues. The CDR3 DNA reads TGTGCCATCAGTGAGTCGGTGGAGGGGTGGAACTTC. It is translated as CAISESVEGWNF.

This chain connects TRBV6-1 to TRBJ2-2; D gene ambiguous. CDR1 and CDR2 (germline): MNHNS, SASEGT. The V gene lost 5 bases and the J gene lost 9 bases, with 10 bases spanning the gap. The CDR3 extends over 12 amino acids. For the CDR3, the DNA is TGTGCCAGCAGTTTCTCGGGCAGGGAGCTGTTTTTT. Translation gives CASSFSGRELFF.

This chain joins TRBV12-5 and TRBJ2-7; no clear D. V was clipped by 0 bases and J by 0 bases, with 9 bases between them. CDR1 and CDR2 (germline): LGHNT, FRNRAP. The CDR3 is 15 amino acids. The chain's CDR3 is CASGLVGYVSYEQYF. CDR3 bases: TGTGCTAGTGGTTTGGTCGGTTACGTCTCCTACGAGCAGTACTTC.

The chain uses TRBV9 and TRBJ1-4, with 9 nucleotides matching TRBD1. The CDR3 is made up of 17 amino acids. In germline, CDR1 is SGDLS, CDR2 YYNGEE. V shed 2 bases and J 3 bases; nucleotides not matched to a gene: 8. The CDR3 nucleotides are TGTGCCAGCAGCGTTGGGACAGGGAGAATTCCTAATGAAAAACTGTTTTTT. Translating gives CASSVGTGRIPNEKLFF.

This clone was found once. The chain is built from TRBV2 and TRBJ2-3; TRBD1 agrees at 9 bases. The germline CDR1 and CDR2 sequences are SNHLY and FYNNEI. V lost 1 base to trimming and J lost 6 bases; unmatched junction nucleotides: 8. This CDR3 has 16 residues. CDR3 residues: CASSEGWTGARDTQYF. The CDR3 coding sequence is TGTGCCAGCAGTGAAGGATGGACAGGGGCCAGGGATACGCAGTATTTT.

This clone was found once. The chain couples TRBV18 to TRBJ2-7; no reliable D call. Per the germline V gene, CDR1 is KGHSH and CDR2 is LQKENI. The CDR3 runs 13 residues. V was shortened by 2 bases and J by 0 bases, with 5 bases between the two germline ends. The chain's CDR3 is CASSPSSSYEQYF. CDR3 bases: TGTGCCAGCTCACCATCGAGCTCCTACGAGCAGTACTTC.

J is TRBJ2-6 and V is TRBV28; D is uncertain. Trimming took off 6 bases at V and 2 bases at J, with 17 bases between the two ends. The CDR3 spans 17 residues. The germline V gene encodes CDR1 MDHEN and CDR2 SYDVKM. CDR3 amino acids: CASRARNAPPGANVLTF. The CDR3 DNA reads TGTGCCAGCAGGGCACGAAATGCCCCTCCTGGGGCCAACGTCCTGACTTTC.

The chain employs TRBV21-1 and TRBJ1-1; the table names TRBD1, a call not compared with the DNA. TRBV21-1 is a pseudogene. This CDR3 contains 17 residues. DNA of the CDR3: TGTGCCAGCAGCATGTCCGGGACACATATACTGAACACTGAAGCTTTCTTT. Translating it yields CASSMSGTHILNTEAFF.

CDR3 in amino acids: CASSLAVGGVTWGYTF. The CDR3 nucleotides are TGTGCCAGCAGCTTGGCGGTTGGGGGCGTAACTTGGGGCTACACCTTC. V and J are TRBV5-6 and TRBJ1-2; possible D gene TRBD1, 6 bases. Germline CDR1 is SGHDT and CDR2 is YYEEEE. The V end lost 0 bases, the J end lost 8 bases, and 20 bases lay between the germline ends. The CDR3 has 16 residues. Full variable domain (remainder filled in from reference TRBV5-6 and TRBJ1-2): DAGVTQSPTHLIKTRGQQVTLRCSPKSGHDTVSWYQQALGQGPQFIFQYYEEEERQRGNFPDRFSGHQFPNYSSELNVNALLLGDSALYLCASSLAVGGVTWGYTFGSGTRLTVV.

This clone was observed a few times. The same CDR3 is also encoded by other DNA sequences in this sample. The chain carries TRBV4-3 and TRBJ1-3; D may be TRBD1 (6 bases). The V gene's germline CDR1 is LGHNA and CDR2 YSLEER. V dropped 0 bases and J dropped 0 bases, with 9 bases sitting between them. This CDR3 has 16 residues. DNA of the CDR3: TGCGCCAGCAGCCAAGATAGGGGGAACTCTGGAAACACCATATATTTT. This gives the protein CASSQDRGNSGNTIYF.

V is TRBV29-1 and J is TRBJ2-7; 7 positions match TRBD2. V dropped 1 base and J dropped 2; count of bases not matched to a gene: 11. This CDR3 comprises 16 residues. CDR1 and CDR2 (germline): SQVTM, ANQGSEA. The CDR3 is CSVEVSGVAGPYEQYF. The CDR3, as DNA: TGCAGCGTTGAAGTGAGCGGGGTGGCAGGGCCCTACGAGCAGTACTTC.

This clone came up a few times. The chain uses TRBV2 and TRBJ1-2; tentatively, D is TRBD1 (5 bases). V was clipped by 3 bases and J by 3 bases, with 8 bases between them. The CDR3 contains 13 residues. Germline CDR1 SNHLY, CDR2 FYNNEI. The CDR3 protein is CASSDRGHYGYTF. CDR3 coding DNA: TGTGCCAGCAGTGATAGGGGACACTATGGCTACACCTTC.

Only one count was recorded for this clone. The J gene is TRBJ2-7, the V gene TRBV19, with D tentatively TRBD2 (6 bases). CDR1 is LNHDA, CDR2 SQIVND, per germline (reference sequence). CDR3 length: 16 amino acids. V gave up 1 base and J gave up 2 bases, with 15 bases separating them. The CDR3 DNA follows: TGTGCCAGTAGTATAGGCTCGGGGGAAGTCACCTACGAGCAGTACTTC. It yields the protein CASSIGSGEVTYEQYF. The complete variable domain, with remaining parts taken from reference TRBV19 and TRBJ2-7, reads DGGITQSPKYLFRKEGQNVTLSCEQNLNHDAMYWYRQDPGQGLRLIYYSQIVNDFQKGDIAEGYSVSREKKESFPLTVTSAQKNPTAFYLCASSIGSGEVTYEQYFGPGTRLTVT.

J is TRBJ2-7 and V is TRBV7-9; 8 bases fit TRBD2. The germline V gene encodes CDR1 SEHNR and CDR2 FQNEAQ (reference sequence). CDR3 length equals 13 residues. V shed 6 bases and J 3 bases; nucleotides not matched to a gene: 4. In DNA form, the CDR3 reads TGTGCCAGCAGTGGCGGGGGGTTCTACGAGCAGTACTTC. It codes for CASSGGGFYEQYF.

The chain recombines TRBV29-1 with TRBJ2-1; D unresolved. Trimming stripped 5 bases from V and 4 bases from J, with 9 bases between. CDR1 SQVTM and CDR2 ANQGSEA come from the germline V gene. This CDR3 is built from 12 residues. The DNA for the CDR3 is TGCAGCGTTCCATCCAGTTACAATGAGCAGTTCTTC. Translated, it gives CSVPSSYNEQFF.

This clone was seen just once. The chain has TRBV2 and TRBJ2-3; D may match TRBD1 or TRBD2 (5 bases each). The CDR3 length is 18 residues. Germline CDR1 reads SNHLY; CDR2 reads FYNNEI. V lost 2 bases, J lost 3 bases, and 21 bases lay in between. The CDR3 spells CASSESVRASGKTDTQYF. The CDR3 bases are TGTGCCAGCAGTGAAAGCGTCAGGGCCTCGGGGAAGACAGATACGCAGTATTTT.

The chain employs TRBV27 and TRBJ2-1; 9 nucleotides match TRBD1. The germline V gene encodes CDR1 MNHEY and CDR2 SMNVEV (reference sequence). This CDR3 contains 16 residues. Trimming at V came to 6 bases and at J to 0 bases, leaving 6 bases not matched to a gene. DNA of the CDR3: TGTGCCAGCAGGGGACAGGGAGAGAGCTCCTACAATGAGCAGTTCTTC. This encodes CASRGQGESSYNEQFF.

CDR3 coding DNA: TGTGCCTGGAGTGTCAATAGTAGAGATACGCAGTATTTT. Translation gives CAWSVNSRDTQYF. The chain uses TRBV30 and TRBJ2-3; D is ambiguous. This CDR3 has 13 amino acids. Germline loops: CDR1 GTSNPN, CDR2 SVGIG (reference sequence). Trimming left V 0 bases short and J 5 bases short, with 9 bases between. The complete variable domain, with remaining parts taken from reference TRBV30 and TRBJ2-3, reads SQTIHQWPATLVQPVGSPLSLECTVEGTSNPNLYWYRQAAGRGLQLLFYSVGIGQISSEVPQNLSASRPQDRQFILSSKKLLLSDSGFYLCAWSVNSRDTQYFGPGTRLTVL.

This rearrangement joins TRBV5-4 to TRBJ1-2; no reliable D call. CDR1 and CDR2 from the germline V gene are SGHNT and YYREEE (reference sequence). V was shortened by 4 bases and J by 1 base, with 14 bases between the two germline ends. This CDR3 contains 15 residues. CDR3 in DNA: TGTGCCAGCAGCCCCAGTATGTGGGGTAACTATGGCTACACCTTC. It encodes CASSPSMWGNYGYTF.

The genes are TRBV9 and TRBJ2-1; no reliable D call. The CDR3 has 12 amino acids. The V end was cut by 3 bases, the J end by 5 bases, with 6 bases between. CDR1 SGDLS and CDR2 YYNGEE come from the germline V gene. The CDR3 is CASSGLNNEQFF. In nucleotides, the CDR3 is TGTGCCAGCAGCGGACTGAACAATGAGCAGTTCTTC.